In its sample, the clone carrying this T cell receptor (beta chain) was seen a few times. Germline CDR1 reads MGHRA; CDR2 reads YSYEKL. V lost 1 base and J lost 9, with 16 bases in between. The CDR3 extends over 15 amino acids. This specimen comes from a study of cytomegalovirus exposure and HLA in healthy donors. It was with 60 Vbeta and 13 Jbeta primers that the PCR ran. Produced via immunoSEQ multiplex PCR; TCRdb's table is partial and in-frame only. The repertoire holds around 130,000 clones, with 75% to 85% as singletons. The chain joins TRBV4-1 to TRBJ2-4, with D possibly matching TRBD2 (5 bases). The receptor comes from a man aged 25 to 40 in good health and CMV-seronegative. The specimen sequenced was PBMCs. Here the CDR3 DNA reads TGCGCCAGCAGCCAAGTCGGAGAGGGTACCCGCATTCAGTACTTC. Translation: CASSQVGEGTRIQYF.